This is a list of T cell receptor beta chains from one sample in a study of control samples from healthy donors and cancer patients. TCRdb's table, derived via immunoSEQ multiplex PCR, lists solely in-frame clones and lacks some. The sample has about 140,000 clones, roughly 89% seen once. Material: blood. These receptors were collected from a man aged 18 to 29 in good health. CDR3s include the opening cysteine and the closing phenylalanine or tryptophan. The D gene is left open where the match is weak. The listing skips clone size in some rows; elsewhere it reads once, few, many or a size class.

CDR3: CASSGQVRVETQYF
DNA: TGTGCCAGCAGTGGACAGGTCAGAGTAGAGACCCAGTACTTC
D: TRBD1
J: TRBJ2-5
V: TRBV6-6
size: once

CDR3: CASSWTEWGNQPQHF
DNA: TGTGCCAGCAGCTGGACAGAGTGGGGCAATCAGCCCCAGCATTTT
D: -
J: TRBJ1-5
V: TRBV28
size: -

CDR3: CASSLGVLAFGELFF
DNA: TGTGCCAGCAGCTTAGGCGTACTAGCGTTCGGGGAGCTGTTTTTT
D: TRBD2
J: TRBJ2-2
V: TRBV7-2
size: -

CDR3: CASSEGTGVGQPQHF
DNA: TGTGCCAGCAGTGAAGGGACAGGGGTTGGTCAGCCCCAGCATTTT
D: TRBD1
J: TRBJ1-5
V: TRBV2
size: -

CDR3: CASSDYGGHSNQPQHF
DNA: TGTGCCAGCAGTGATTACGGGGGCCATAGCAATCAGCCCCAGCATTTT
D: -
J: TRBJ1-5
V: TRBV6-1
size: -

CDR3: CASSLVGGAGEQFF
DNA: TGTGCCAGCAGTTTGGTCGGGGGGGCTGGTGAGCAGTTCTTC
D: TRBD2
J: TRBJ2-1
V: TRBV27
size: -

CDR3: CASSYDRVPQPQHF
DNA: TGTGCCAGCAGTTACGACAGGGTGCCTCAGCCCCAGCATTTT
D: TRBD1
J: TRBJ1-5
V: TRBV6-2/TRBV6-3
size: -

CDR3: CASSHPVMNTGELFF
DNA: TGCGCCAGCAGTCACCCAGTTATGAACACCGGGGAGCTGTTTTTT
D: -
J: TRBJ2-2
V: TRBV23-1
size: -

CDR3: CASSQDRQGVTYNEQFF
DNA: TGTGCCAGCAGCCAAGATAGACAGGGGGTAACCTACAATGAGCAGTTCTTC
D: TRBD1
J: TRBJ2-1
V: TRBV4-2
size: -

CDR3: CASSPNLLGRETQYF
DNA: TGTGCCAGCAGCCCCAACCTTCTAGGCCGGGAGACCCAGTACTTC
D: -
J: TRBJ2-5
V: TRBV4-2
size: -

CDR3: CASRAPGPHRYEQYF
DNA: TGCGCCAGCAGAGCCCCGGGACCACATCGATACGAGCAGTACTTC
D: -
J: TRBJ2-7
V: TRBV10-2
size: medium-sized

CDR3: CASSPDPASGGEGEQFF
DNA: TGTGCCAGCAGCCCTGACCCGGCTAGCGGGGGTGAAGGTGAGCAGTTCTTC
D: TRBD2
J: TRBJ2-1
V: TRBV7-3
size: -

CDR3: CASSQAGMGGYTF
DNA: TGTGCCAGCAGCCAAGCAGGGATGGGGGGCTACACCTTC
D: -
J: TRBJ1-2
V: TRBV4-2
size: -

CDR3: CASSLWGGETQYF
DNA: TGTGCCAGCAGCTTATGGGGGGGAGAGACCCAGTACTTC
D: TRBD2
J: TRBJ2-5
V: TRBV7-2
size: -

CDR3: CASSYRRVSEAFF
DNA: TGTGCCAGCAGTTACAGAAGGGTATCTGAAGCTTTCTTT
D: -
J: TRBJ1-1
V: TRBV28
size: once

CDR3: CASRGTELSGYTF
DNA: TGTGCCAGCAGGGGTACAGAATTGAGTGGCTACACCTTC
D: -
J: TRBJ1-2
V: TRBV6-6
size: -

CDR3: CATSDYGSQNTGELFF
DNA: TGTGCCACCAGTGATTATGGCAGTCAGAACACCGGGGAGCTGTTTTTT
D: -
J: TRBJ2-2
V: TRBV24-1
size: -

CDR3: CASSEVPGHQGPQHF
DNA: TGTGCCAGCAGTGAAGTGCCGGGACACCAGGGGCCCCAGCATTTT
D: -
J: TRBJ1-5
V: TRBV2
size: -

CDR3: CASSERGKGAEAFF
DNA: TGTGCCAGCAGTGAAAGGGGTAAGGGGGCTGAAGCTTTCTTT
D: -
J: TRBJ1-1
V: TRBV2
size: -

CDR3: CASSPLRNTEAFF
DNA: TGTGCCAGCAGCCCCTTGCGGAACACTGAAGCTTTCTTT
D: -
J: TRBJ1-1
V: TRBV5-4
size: -

CDR3: CASSVLGTGANQPQHF
DNA: TGTGCCAGCAGTGTATTGGGGACAGGGGCTAATCAGCCCCAGCATTTT
D: TRBD1
J: TRBJ1-5
V: TRBV6-1
size: -

CDR3: CASSIVSSNQPQHF
DNA: TGTGCCAGTAGTATCGTTAGTAGCAATCAGCCCCAGCATTTT
D: -
J: TRBJ1-5
V: TRBV19
size: once

CDR3: CALEGSDYNSPLHF
DNA: TGTGCCCTGGAGGGGTCAGATTATAATTCACCCCTCCACTTT
D: -
J: TRBJ1-6
V: TRBV30
size: -

CDR3: CASSPGLTGENTGELFF
DNA: TGTGCCAGCTCACCAGGTTTAACGGGGGAGAACACCGGGGAGCTGTTTTTT
D: -
J: TRBJ2-2
V: TRBV18
size: -

CDR3: CASSESVKETQYF
DNA: TGTGCCAGCAGTGAATCTGTGAAAGAGACCCAGTACTTC
D: -
J: TRBJ2-5
V: TRBV6-1
size: -

CDR3: CASSLKESNYGYTF
DNA: TGTGCCAGCAGCTTAAAGGAATCTAACTATGGCTACACCTTC
D: -
J: TRBJ1-2
V: TRBV7-9
size: once

CDR3: CASSQGLLAGGRYNEQFF
DNA: TGCGCCAGCAGCCAGGGGCTCTTGGCGGGGGGTCGCTACAATGAGCAGTTCTTC
D: TRBD2
J: TRBJ2-1
V: TRBV4-1
size: -

CDR3: CASSQVPGQGDSPLHF
DNA: TGTGCCAGCAGCCAGGTCCCGGGACAGGGTGATTCACCCCTCCACTTT
D: TRBD1
J: TRBJ1-6
V: TRBV3-1/TRBV3-2
size: -

CDR3: CASSLSDNQPQHF
DNA: TGTGCCAGCAGCTTGAGTGACAATCAGCCCCAGCATTTT
D: -
J: TRBJ1-5
V: TRBV5-5
size: once

CDR3: CASSMGSLEAFF
DNA: TGTGCCAGTAGTATGGGGAGCTTAGAAGCTTTCTTT
D: -
J: TRBJ1-1
V: TRBV19
size: -

CDR3: CASSQAGGNSPLHF
DNA: TGTGCCAGCAGCCAAGCAGGTGGTAATTCACCCCTCCACTTT
D: -
J: TRBJ1-6
V: TRBV3-1/TRBV3-2
size: -

CDR3: CASSPDRRGETQYF
DNA: TGTGCCAGCTCACCAGACAGGAGGGGGGAGACCCAGTACTTC
D: -
J: TRBJ2-5
V: TRBV18
size: -

CDR3: CASSSPEAGMGNIQYF
DNA: TGTGCCAGTAGTTCCCCTGAGGCAGGGATGGGGAACATTCAGTACTTC
D: -
J: TRBJ2-4
V: TRBV19
size: -

CDR3: CSASLNGELFF
DNA: TGCAGTGCTAGTCTGAACGGGGAGCTGTTTTTT
D: -
J: TRBJ2-2
V: TRBV20-1
size: -

CDR3: CASGLTQRAHNEQFF
DNA: TGTGCCAGCGGCCTGACCCAGCGGGCCCACAATGAGCAGTTCTTC
D: -
J: TRBJ2-1
V: TRBV6-2/TRBV6-3
size: once

CDR3: CASSYPGQGNTGELFF
DNA: TGTGCCAGCAGTTACCCCGGGCAGGGGAACACCGGGGAGCTGTTTTTT
D: -
J: TRBJ2-2
V: TRBV6-5
size: few

CDR3: CASSLNGANYGYTF
DNA: TGTGCCAGCAGCTTAAATGGGGCTAACTATGGCTACACCTTC
D: -
J: TRBJ1-2
V: TRBV7-3
size: once

CDR3: CASSSRQGDTEAFF
DNA: TGTGCCAGCAGCTCGAGACAGGGAGACACTGAAGCTTTCTTT
D: TRBD1
J: TRBJ1-1
V: TRBV4-2
size: -

CDR3: CASRPRGLETQYF
DNA: TGTGCCAGCAGACCCAGGGGGCTTGAGACCCAGTACTTC
D: TRBD1
J: TRBJ2-5
V: TRBV12-3/TRBV12-4
size: -

CDR3: CASSLRGVHTDTQYF
DNA: TGTGCCAGCAGCTTAAGAGGGGTCCACACAGATACGCAGTATTTT
D: -
J: TRBJ2-3
V: TRBV7-2
size: -

CDR3: CASSVGTGVANVLTF
DNA: TGCGCCAGCAGCGTAGGGACAGGCGTGGCCAACGTCCTGACTTTC
D: TRBD1
J: TRBJ2-6
V: TRBV5-1
size: -

CDR3: CASSPAGDSYNSPLHF
DNA: TGTGCCAGCAGCCCAGCAGGGGACTCCTATAATTCACCCCTCCACTTT
D: -
J: TRBJ1-6
V: TRBV5-5
size: -

CDR3: CASSLRGGQVYEQYF
DNA: TGTGCCAGCAGCTTAAGGGGGGGACAGGTCTACGAGCAGTACTTC
D: -
J: TRBJ2-7
V: TRBV7-2
size: once

CDR3: CASSPTGGSTEAFF
DNA: TGTGCCAGCAGCCCGACAGGGGGTTCAACTGAAGCTTTCTTT
D: TRBD1
J: TRBJ1-1
V: TRBV3-1/TRBV3-2
size: -

CDR3: CASSQILRVDSPLHF
DNA: TGTGCCAGCAGCCAAATCCTCAGGGTGGATTCACCCCTCCACTTT
D: -
J: TRBJ1-6
V: TRBV3-1/TRBV3-2
size: -

CDR3: CATSRGKGPYEQYF
DNA: TGTGCCACCAGCAGAGGGAAGGGTCCCTACGAGCAGTACTTC
D: -
J: TRBJ2-7
V: TRBV15
size: -

CDR3: CASSIGSPGDYGYTF
DNA: TGTGCCAGTAGTATAGGAAGCCCCGGGGACTATGGCTACACCTTC
D: -
J: TRBJ1-2
V: TRBV19
size: -

CDR3: CASSEARGGRGYTF
DNA: TGTGCCAGCAGTGAAGCGCGTGGGGGCCGGGGCTACACCTTC
D: -
J: TRBJ1-2
V: TRBV6-1
size: -